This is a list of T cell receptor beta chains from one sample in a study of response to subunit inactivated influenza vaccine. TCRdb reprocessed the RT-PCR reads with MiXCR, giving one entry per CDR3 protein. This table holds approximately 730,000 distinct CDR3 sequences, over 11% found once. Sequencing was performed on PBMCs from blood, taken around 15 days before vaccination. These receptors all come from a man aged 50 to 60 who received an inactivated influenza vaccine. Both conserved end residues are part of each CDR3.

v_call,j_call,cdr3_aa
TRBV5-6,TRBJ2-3,CASSSEGLAGGGDTQYF
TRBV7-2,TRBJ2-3,CASSQGTSGGLDTQYF
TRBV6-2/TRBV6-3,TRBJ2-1,CASRVAGYNEQFF
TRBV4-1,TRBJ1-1,CASSLGGTGGTEAFF
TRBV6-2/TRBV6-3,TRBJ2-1,CASRPDGGRNEQFF
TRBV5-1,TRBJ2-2,CASSFWEHTGELFF
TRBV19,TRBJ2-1,CASSQFFIRGFYNEQFF
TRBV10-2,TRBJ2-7,CASSAQTRSEQYF
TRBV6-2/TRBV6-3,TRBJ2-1,CASSGEKSWEQFF
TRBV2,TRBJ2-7,CASSAEQRYEQYF
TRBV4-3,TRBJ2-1,CASSQDLLAGRNEQFF
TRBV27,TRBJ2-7,CASSPPGTSGMSEQYF
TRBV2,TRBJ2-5,CASKLQGQETQYF
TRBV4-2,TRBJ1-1,CASSQDLWVTEAFF
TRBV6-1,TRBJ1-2,CASRVPGSNYGYTF
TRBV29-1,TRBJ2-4,CSVSQGARIDIQYF
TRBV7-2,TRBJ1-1,CASSLGRASSTEAFF
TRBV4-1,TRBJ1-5,CASSQGGGQAGNQPQHF
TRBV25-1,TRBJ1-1,CASQKNTEAFF
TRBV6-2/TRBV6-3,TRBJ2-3,CASSVSGLAGWVADTQYF
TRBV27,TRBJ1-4,CASRRLVSGLGEKLFF
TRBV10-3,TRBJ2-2,CAISNTGELFF
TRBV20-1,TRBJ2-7,CSARWASGFSYEQYF
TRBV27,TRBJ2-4,CASSLSEGDIQYF
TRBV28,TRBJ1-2,CASSLRQRTNYGYTF
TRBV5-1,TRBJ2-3,CASSLHQKQLASTDTQYF
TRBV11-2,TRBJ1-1,CASSPVGGNTEAFF
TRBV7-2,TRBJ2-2,CASSLATGGASGELFF
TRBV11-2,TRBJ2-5,CASSPWTGYGQETQYF
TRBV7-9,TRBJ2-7,CASSPGIAIEQYF
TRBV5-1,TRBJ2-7,CASSLVASGSSSYEQYF
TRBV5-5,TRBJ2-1,CASSPGLPTYNEQFF
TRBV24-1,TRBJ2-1,CATSDFLSEQFF
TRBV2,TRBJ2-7,CASSESFIRFYEQYF
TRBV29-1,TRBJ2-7,CSARTGEYEQYF
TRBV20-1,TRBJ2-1,CSAPGTSGAFYNEQFF
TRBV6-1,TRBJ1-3,CASSTGGGNTIYF
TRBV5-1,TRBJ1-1,CASSSGTGLGTEAFF
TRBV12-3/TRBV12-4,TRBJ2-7,CASSLVRDSASEQYF
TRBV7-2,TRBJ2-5,CASGVGWAQETQYF
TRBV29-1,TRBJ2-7,CSVVGGSYEQYF
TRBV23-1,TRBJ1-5,CASTCKRTGLSNSNQPQHF
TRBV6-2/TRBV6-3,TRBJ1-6,CASSSGTGYNSPLHF
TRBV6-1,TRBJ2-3,CASSEVSDTQYF
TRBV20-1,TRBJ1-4,CSARLAIGANEKLFF
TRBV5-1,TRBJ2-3,CASSLNAPQRDTQYF
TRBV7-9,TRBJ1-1,CASNTGTRGRNTEAFF
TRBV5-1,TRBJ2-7,CASSLISVSYEQYF
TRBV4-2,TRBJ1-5,CASSQDTLVNQPQHF
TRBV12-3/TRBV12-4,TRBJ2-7,CASSPSPGLAGRYEQYF
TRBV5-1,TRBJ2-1,CASSLLLFWGSEQFF
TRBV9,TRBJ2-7,CASSVGASGASYEQYF
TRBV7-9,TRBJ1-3,CASSAGQGNTIYF
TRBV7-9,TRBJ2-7,CASSLAMRQTSYEQYF
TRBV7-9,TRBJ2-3,CASRGAGTGGSTQYF